Below, 5 T cell receptor beta chains from the same sample are listed, as sequenced in a study of CD8+CD57+ T cells in acquired aplastic anemia. Only patients with CD8+CD57+ cell expansion on flow cytometry were chosen for sequencing. Genomic DNA, the template, was used for profiling of the TCR beta VDJ and CDR3. Each CDR3 protein is one row after TCRdb ran MiXCR on the reads. The profile shows some 170,000 distinct CDR3 sequences, around half of them singletons. Material for sequencing was sorted CD4+, CD8+, or CD8+CD57+ T cells (not recorded which) from PBMCs. These receptors were obtained from a human donor with aplastic anemia.

The chain links TRBV10-3 to TRBJ2-4; the match to TRBD2 covers 9 bases. Germline assignment: CDR1 ENHRY and CDR2 SYGVKD. V lost 0 bases to trimming and J lost 8 bases; unmatched junction nucleotides: 11. The CDR3 consists of 17 residues. CDR3 loop: CAISESNLAGGSDIQYF. Written as DNA, the CDR3 is TGTGCCATCAGTGAGTCGAACCTCGCGGGGGGGTCGGACATTCAGTACTTC.

This clonotype was seen at least ten times. V and J are TRBV5-4 and TRBJ1-1; the D is unclear. The CDR3 contains 13 residues. Trimming removed 2 bases from V and 11 bases from J, with 16 bases in between. The germline CDR1 and CDR2 sequences are SGHNT and YYREEE (reference sequence). This CDR3 is CASSLPPSVPAFF. For the CDR3, the DNA is TGTGCCAGCAGCTTACCCCCAAGTGTCCCGGCTTTCTTT.

This sequence joins TRBV2 and TRBJ1-5, with D maybe TRBD1 (6 bases). CDR1 and CDR2 (germline): SNHLY, FYNNEI. The CDR3 sequence is 13 residues long. The V gene lost 4 bases and the J gene lost 8 bases, with 12 bases spanning the gap. The CDR3 region is CASSGQAREPQHF. The DNA for the CDR3 is TGTGCCAGCAGTGGACAGGCCCGAGAGCCCCAGCATTTT. Filled out from reference TRBV2 and TRBJ1-5, the complete variable domain reads EPEVTQTPSHQVTQMGQEVILRCVPISNHLYFYWYRQILGQKVEFLVSFYNNEISEKSEIFDDQFSVERPDGSNFTLKIRSTKLEDSAMYFCASSGQAREPQHFGDGTRLSIL.

At least ten counts were recorded for this clonotype. The junction differs from germline at one of its ends, possibly a read error. The chain uses TRBV7-7 and TRBJ2-2; D unclear. CDR1 SSHAT and CDR2 FNYEAQ come from the germline V gene (reference sequence). This CDR3 is built from 13 residues. In nucleotides, the CDR3 is TGTGCTAGCAGCCTACGTAACACCGGGGAGCTGTTTTTT. As protein: CASSLRNTGELFF.

This rearrangement joins TRBV19 to TRBJ2-7; the match to TRBD1 covers 9 bases. The CDR3 runs 15 residues. Germline values: CDR1 LNHDA, CDR2 SQIVND (reference sequence). The junction had 5 bases not matched to a gene; V was cut back by 5 bases and J by 0 bases. The CDR3, as DNA: TGTGCCAGTAGTCCCGGGACAGGGAGCTCCTACGAGCAGTACTTC. As protein: CASSPGTGSSYEQYF.